Presented here are 3 T cell receptor beta chains from one specimen sequenced in a study of blood T cell repertoires in COVID-19. TCRdb keeps only in-frame clones here, not all; method: immunoSEQ multiplex PCR. The data contain 95,000 to 150,000 clones, about 80% of them seen just once; the ten biggest clones take up approximately 12%. The sample taken for sequencing was peripheral blood. The receptor source for this set is a man in his 60s with acute or convalescent COVID-19.

This chain links TRBV2 with TRBJ2-1, with 13 bases identical to TRBD2. The germline CDR1 and CDR2 sequences are SNHLY and FYNNEI. The junction had 7 bases not matched to a gene; V was cut back by 3 bases and J by 5 bases. This CDR3 region has 17 residues. For the CDR3, the DNA is TGTGCCAGCAGTGAGAGGACTAGCGGGAGAGGGGACAATGAGCAGTTCTTC. Amino acid sequence: CASSERTSGRGDNEQFF.

CDR3 in amino acids: CASSPGQGLVTGELFF. CDR3 DNA sequence: TGCGCCAGCAGCCCGGGACAGGGGTTAGTTACCGGGGAGCTGTTTTTT. V is TRBV5-1 and J is TRBJ2-2; 10 bases match TRBD1. The CDR3 runs 16 residues. Trimming removed 4 bases from V and 5 bases from J; junction bases left unmatched: 8. Germline V gives CDR1 SGHRS, CDR2 YFSETQ.

Only one count was recorded for this clone. The chain links TRBV11-2 to TRBJ1-6; 7 bases match TRBD1. The CDR3 extends over 15 amino acids. Germline V gene sequence: CDR1 SGHAT, CDR2 FQNNGV. The J segment lost 9 bases and the V segment lost 1 base, leaving 6 bases of the junction unmatched. The CDR3 DNA reads as TGTGCCAGCAGCTTAGTAGCAGGGGGAAGTTCACCCCTCCACTTT. It yields the protein CASSLVAGGSSPLHF.